Below are 21 T cell receptor beta chains sequenced from a single sample in a study of control samples from healthy donors and cancer patients. Sequenced by immunoSEQ multiplex PCR; TCRdb stores in-frame clones only, minus some. The sample consists of roughly 130,000 clones, over 75% of them appearing once. The specimen sequenced was blood. These receptors came from a man aged 45-65 years in good health.

J is TRBJ2-3 and V is TRBV9; maybe TRBD2 (5 bases). CDR1 is SGDLS and CDR2 is YYNGEE in the germline V gene. V shed 4 bases and J shed 2 bases, with 14 bases lying between them. The CDR3 consists of 15 residues. In nucleotides, the CDR3 is TGTGCCAGCAGCCCGCGCGGGCCTCACACAGATACGCAGTATTTT. Its protein is CASSPRGPHTDTQYF.

The chain links TRBV28 to TRBJ2-3, with a tentative D call TRBD2 (6 bases). Trimming left V 1 base short and J 4 bases short, with 9 bases between. In germline, CDR1 is MDHEN, CDR2 SYDVKM. The CDR3 contains 14 residues. The CDR3 DNA follows: TGTGCCAGCAGTTTATCGGGGGTTCCAGATACGCAGTATTTT. Translation gives CASSLSGVPDTQYF.

This chain links TRBV28 with TRBJ2-6; perhaps TRBD1 as D (6 bases). This CDR3 spans 16 amino acids. Trimming removed 8 bases at V and 1 base at J, with 15 bases between. Germline lookup yields CDR1 MDHEN and CDR2 SYDVKM. For the CDR3, the DNA is TGTGCCAGCCATCCGGGACAAGCATCTGGGGCCAACGTCCTGACTTTC. Its translation is CASHPGQASGANVLTF.

The chain carries TRBV5-1 and TRBJ1-2; TRBD1 is a possible D gene (6 bases). Trimming cost V 3 bases and J 5 bases, with 11 bases left between them. This CDR3 is built from 13 residues. Germline V gives CDR1 SGHRS, CDR2 YFSETQ. The CDR3 DNA reads as TGCGCCAGCAGCTCGGAAGGGGGTTATGGCTACACCTTC. The encoded protein is CASSSEGGYGYTF.

The V gene is TRBV5-4, the J gene TRBJ2-3, with 9 bases that match TRBD2. V dropped 1 base and J dropped 4; count of bases not matched to a gene: 4. Germline loops: CDR1 SGHNT, CDR2 YYREEE (reference sequence). This CDR3 has 15 amino acids. The CDR3 sequence: CASSLKAGGPDTQYF. In DNA form, the CDR3 reads TGTGCCAGCAGCTTGAAGGCGGGGGGGCCAGATACGCAGTATTTT.

The CDR3 loop reads CAWSAQVNNSPLHF. DNA for the CDR3: TGTGCCTGGAGCGCACAGGTTAATAATTCACCCCTCCACTTT. The rearrangement joins TRBV30 to TRBJ1-6, with D tentatively TRBD1 (5 bases). Germline-derived CDR1 and CDR2 are GTSNPN and SVGIG (reference sequence). V lost 3 bases, J lost 5 bases, and 11 bases lay in between. This CDR3 is 14 amino acids long.

The V and J genes are TRBV5-8 and TRBJ2-2, with D unclear. This CDR3 spans 15 amino acids. The V and J ends lost 1 base and 4 bases respectively, with 11 bases between them. Germline V lookup: CDR1 SGHTS, CDR2 YDEGEE. CDR3: CASSLLGWSTGELFF. The CDR3 DNA reads TGTGCCAGCAGCTTGCTGGGATGGTCCACCGGGGAGCTGTTTTTT.

This sequence joins TRBV7-9 and TRBJ2-7; D is perhaps TRBD1 or TRBD2 (5 bases each). CDR3 length equals 15 residues. CDR1 is SEHNR, CDR2 FQNEAQ, per germline (reference sequence). Trimming took off 5 bases at V and 2 bases at J, with 16 bases between the two ends. The chain's CDR3 is CASSPPGTVTYEQYF. The DNA for the CDR3 is TGTGCCAGCAGCCCTCCAGGGACGGTGACCTACGAGCAGTACTTC.

The rearrangement links TRBV27 to TRBJ2-7; 11 positions agree with TRBD2. The CDR3 covers 14 residues. The junction had 4 bases not matched to a gene; V was cut back by 5 bases and J by 4 bases. Germline loops: CDR1 MNHEY, CDR2 SMNVEV (reference sequence). The CDR3 spells CASSTSGGAYEQYF. CDR3 bases: TGTGCCAGCAGTACTAGCGGGGGAGCATACGAGCAGTACTTC.

The genes are TRBV11-2 and TRBJ1-2; D unclear. CDR1 is SGHAT, CDR2 FQNNGV, per germline. CDR3 length: 16 amino acids. The V and J ends lost 2 bases and 3 bases respectively, with 16 bases between them. CDR3 sequence reads: CASSLSQGLADYGYTF. The CDR3 nucleotides are TGTGCCAGCAGCTTAAGCCAAGGGTTGGCGGACTATGGCTACACCTTC.

The chain carries TRBV7-3 and TRBJ2-7, with D perhaps TRBD2 (5 bases). V was pared by 8 bases and J by 0 bases, with 17 bases between. Per the germline V gene, CDR1 is SGHTA and CDR2 is FQGTGA. The CDR3 sequence is 15 residues long. The CDR3 region has the DNA TGTGCCAGCGGCAGGCCCGGACGGGACTCCTACGAGCAGTACTTC. It yields the protein CASGRPGRDSYEQYF.

This chain connects TRBV19 to TRBJ2-1; the match to TRBD2 covers 9 bases. Germline-derived CDR1 and CDR2 are LNHDA and SQIVND (reference sequence). This CDR3 has 17 residues. Trimming cost V 1 base and J 5 bases; bases outside gene matches: 9. The CDR3 DNA reads TGTGCCAGTAGTATAGTCGGCGGGGGGGCCGTCGACAATGAGCAGTTCTTC. It specifies CASSIVGGGAVDNEQFF.

The gene calls are TRBV9 and TRBJ1-1; tentatively, D is TRBD1 (5 bases). CDR3 length: 14 amino acids. V was cut by 2 bases and J by 4 bases, with 12 bases left in between. Per the germline V gene, CDR1 is SGDLS and CDR2 is YYNGEE. The CDR3 nucleotides read TGTGCCAGCAGCGTCGCAGGGATTGGCACTGAAGCTTTCTTT. It is translated as CASSVAGIGTEAFF.

The gene calls are TRBV3-1 (or the pseudogene TRBV3-2) and TRBJ2-2; tentative D call: TRBD1 (6 bases). This CDR3 comprises 14 residues. The germline V gene has CDR1 LGHDT and CDR2 YNNKEL (reference sequence). V lost 2 bases and J lost 6, with 10 bases in between. The CDR3 protein is CASSQPRGSGELFF. Written as DNA, the CDR3 is TGTGCCAGCAGCCAACCCAGGGGCTCCGGGGAGCTGTTTTTT.

The rearrangement joins TRBV24-1 to TRBJ2-7, with 9 bases that match TRBD1. This CDR3 region has 14 residues. Germline V gene sequence: CDR1 KGHDR, CDR2 SFDVKD. V gave up 3 bases and J gave up 4 bases; unmatched junction bases: 3. Here the CDR3 reads CATSDPDRGYEQYF. CDR3 coding DNA: TGTGCCACCAGTGATCCTGACAGGGGGTACGAGCAGTACTTC.

This clone appeared once. This chain connects TRBV24-1 to TRBJ2-5; D ambiguous. CDR1 and CDR2 from the germline V gene are KGHDR and SFDVKD. This CDR3 contains 15 residues. The V end lost 2 bases, the J end lost 4 bases, and 13 bases lay between the germline ends. Written as DNA, the CDR3 is TGTGCCACCAGTGATTCATCGAAGGGTCGAGAGACCCAGTACTTC. Protein sequence: CATSDSSKGRETQYF.

This chain links TRBV3-1 (or the pseudogene TRBV3-2) with TRBJ1-2; D possibly corresponds to TRBD1 (6 bases). Looked up from germline, CDR1 is LGHDT and CDR2 is YNNKEL (reference sequence). The CDR3 is made up of 16 amino acids. V was trimmed by 1 base and J by 6 bases, leaving 18 bases between them. Here the CDR3 DNA reads TGTGCCAGCAGCCAAGTACCCGGGGGCGCGTATAATGGCTACACCTTC. This sequence encodes CASSQVPGGAYNGYTF.

The chain recombines TRBV10-3 with TRBJ1-1; D not resolved. Trimming cost V 6 bases and J 1 base, with 15 bases left between them. CDR1 is ENHRY and CDR2 is SYGVKD in the germline V gene. CDR3 length: 15 amino acids. CDR3 region: CAISALGITNTEAFF. In DNA form, the CDR3 reads TGTGCCATCAGCGCCTTAGGGATAACGAACACTGAAGCTTTCTTT.

The chain uses TRBV7-3 and TRBJ2-2, with 11 positions matching TRBD1. Germline loops: CDR1 SGHTA, CDR2 FQGTGA. V lost 8 bases and J lost 6; bases outside the gene matches: 5. This CDR3 comprises 14 residues. This CDR3 is CASRGQGAAGELFF. In DNA form, the CDR3 reads TGTGCCAGCCGAGGACAGGGGGCTGCCGGGGAGCTGTTTTTT.

The rearrangement joins TRBV19 to TRBJ2-2; maybe TRBD2 (5 bases). The germline V gene has CDR1 LNHDA and CDR2 SQIVND (reference sequence). CDR3 length equals 16 residues. V was clipped by 4 bases and J by 1 base, with 13 bases between them. CDR3 coding DNA: TGTGCCAGTAGTACCCTAACGGGAATGAACACCGGGGAGCTGTTTTTT. Translation gives CASSTLTGMNTGELFF. Based on the CDR3 plus reference TRBV19 and TRBJ2-2, the full variable domain is DGGITQSPKYLFRKEGQNVTLSCEQNLNHDAMYWYRQDPGQGLRLIYYSQIVNDFQKGDIAEGYSVSREKKESFPLTVTSAQKNPTAFYLCASSTLTGMNTGELFFGEGSRLTVL.

The chain couples TRBV5-8 to TRBJ1-5; 7 bases agree with TRBD1. There are 13 residues in the CDR3. The ends lost 6 bases at V and 3 bases at J; junction bases unmatched: 3. Germline CDR1 SGHTS, CDR2 YDEGEE. For the CDR3, the DNA is TGTGCCAGCACGGGACAGCCCAATCAGCCCCAGCATTTT. Translated: CASTGQPNQPQHF.